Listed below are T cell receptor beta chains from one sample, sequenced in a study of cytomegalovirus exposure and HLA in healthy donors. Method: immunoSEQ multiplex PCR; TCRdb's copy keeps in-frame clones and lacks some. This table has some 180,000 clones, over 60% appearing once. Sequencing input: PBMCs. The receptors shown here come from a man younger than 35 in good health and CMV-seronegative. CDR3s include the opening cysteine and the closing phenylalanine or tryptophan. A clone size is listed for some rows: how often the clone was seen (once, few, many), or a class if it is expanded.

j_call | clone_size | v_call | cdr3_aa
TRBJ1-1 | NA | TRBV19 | CASSIVSDRGGRWTEAFF
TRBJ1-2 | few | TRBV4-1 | CASSHARDRTNYGYTF
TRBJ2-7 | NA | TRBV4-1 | CASSQPTSGGYEQYF
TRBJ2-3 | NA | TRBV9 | CASSVESGGGTDTQYF
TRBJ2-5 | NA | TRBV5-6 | CASSLVQTQETQYF
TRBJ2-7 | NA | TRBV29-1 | CSVETGQTYEQYF
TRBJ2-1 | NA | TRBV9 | CASSVDMREGSYNEQFF
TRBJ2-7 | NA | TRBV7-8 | CASSIRDSLSYEQYF
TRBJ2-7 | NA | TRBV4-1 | CASSQAILGQGPYEQYF
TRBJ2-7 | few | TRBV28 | CASSRPGQNYEQYF
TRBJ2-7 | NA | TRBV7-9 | CASSPRTYDEQYF